Listed below are T cell receptor beta chains from one sample, sequenced in a study of T cells in Graves' hyperthyroidism and ophthalmopathy. Each CDR3 protein is one row after TCRdb ran MiXCR on the multiplex PCR reads. The sample includes approximately 590,000 distinct CDR3 sequences, approximately 15% seen only once; the top ten take roughly 7.3%. Sequences were obtained from blood. The receptors here all came from a woman aged 25 to 39 with Graves' hyperthyroidism. Both conserved end residues are part of each CDR3. The D gene is left open where the match is weak. Size tells how often a clone was seen (once, few, many) or the class of an expanded clone, and some rows leave it out.

size	V	J	D	DNA	CDR3
few	TRBV7-9	TRBJ2-5	NA	TGTGCCAGCAGGCGGGAAGGTTGGGAGACCCAGTACTTC	CASRREGWETQYF
many	TRBV7-2	TRBJ2-3	NA	TGTGCCAGCAGCTCCTGGACTGTAGGCGCAGATACGCAGTATTTT	CASSSWTVGADTQYF
NA	TRBV15	TRBJ2-3	TRBD1	TGTGCCACCAGCAGAGTCCCACGAGGGGGCAGGGGAACAGATACGCAGTATTTT	CATSRVPRGGRGTDTQYF
NA	TRBV19	TRBJ2-7	NA	TGTGCCAGTAGGCCCAACGGCACCAGATACGAGCAGTACTTC	CASRPNGTRYEQYF
once	TRBV7-9	TRBJ2-1	TRBD2	TGTGCCATCAGCTTCCCGGAGGCAGGGAAGGAGCGGGGGAGCTCCTACAATGAGCAGTTCTTC	CAISFPEAGKERGSSYNEQFF
many	TRBV3-1	TRBJ2-1	NA	TGTGCCAGCAGCCAAGGTGTCGATGAGCAGTTCTTC	CASSQGVDEQFF
NA	TRBV4-3	TRBJ2-7	TRBD2	TGCGCCAGCAGCCAAGTTTCCAGCGGGAGGGCCTCCTACGAGCAGTACTTC	CASSQVSSGRASYEQYF
many	TRBV2	TRBJ2-1	NA	TGTGCCACTCTACCCGGGGGCTCCTACAATGAGCAGTTCTTC	CATLPGGSYNEQFF
NA	TRBV20-1	TRBJ1-2	NA	TGCAGTGCTACCCCACTCCTGGGGGCTACTGGCTACACCTTC	CSATPLLGATGYTF
many	TRBV18	TRBJ2-3	NA	TGTGCCAGCTCACTACGAACAGGGCGGCAGGATACGCAGTATTTT	CASSLRTGRQDTQYF
NA	TRBV5-6	TRBJ2-2	TRBD2	TGTGCCAGCAGCCGCACCGGCGGGACTAGCGGAGTCACCGGGGAGCTGTTTTTT	CASSRTGGTSGVTGELFF
NA	TRBV6-1	TRBJ2-7	NA	TGTGCCAGCTCATGGAGGGGCGGCTCGATAACCTACGAGCAGTACTTC	CASSWRGGSITYEQYF
NA	TRBV14	TRBJ2-3	NA	TGTGCCAGCAGCCAAGTAGAGGCCTTCCCCGGGACAGATACGCAGTATTTT	CASSQVEAFPGTDTQYF
NA	TRBV4-2	TRBJ1-1	NA	TGTGCCAGCAGCCAAATGTGGGAGTTGAACACTGAAGCTTTCTTT	CASSQMWELNTEAFF
many	TRBV6-1	TRBJ2-3	TRBD2	TGTGCCAGCAGACCCGACCTCAGACTAGCGGGAGATACGCAGTATTTT	CASRPDLRLAGDTQYF
few	TRBV12-3/TRBV12-4	TRBJ1-5	NA	TGTGCCAGCAGTTTGAGGGGTCGTGATCAGCCCCAGCATTTT	CASSLRGRDQPQHF
many	TRBV12-3/TRBV12-4	TRBJ2-1	TRBD2	TGTGCCAGCACCCACGGGACTAGCGGAGGGCTGATATGGTTGGATGAGCAGTTCTTC	CASTHGTSGGLIWLDEQFF
many	TRBV28	TRBJ1-5	NA	TGTGCCAGCAGCCCGACCAGGCGCGGGTTGGCCAATCAGCCCCAGCATTTT	CASSPTRRGLANQPQHF
many	TRBV6-1	TRBJ2-7	NA	TGTGCCAGCAGTTATGCTGGTGGGCCGCAGTACTTC	CASSYAGGPQYF
few	TRBV5-1	TRBJ1-5	NA	TGCGCCAGCAGCTTGTTCCCAGGGGATAGCAATCAGCCCCAGCATTTT	CASSLFPGDSNQPQHF
NA	TRBV14	TRBJ1-1	NA	TGTGCCAGCAGCCAGGAAAGGTCGACTGAAGCTTTCTTT	CASSQERSTEAFF
many	TRBV11-2	TRBJ2-7	TRBD2	TGTGCCAGCAGCTTAGATAGCGGGAGTATGAACGAGCAGTACTTC	CASSLDSGSMNEQYF
many	TRBV24-1	TRBJ1-4	TRBD1	TGTGCCACCAGTGAAGCCGAGGGGGCAGGAGAAAAACTGTTTTTT	CATSEAEGAGEKLFF
NA	TRBV6-1	TRBJ2-7	TRBD2	TGTGCCAGCGCGCCGGGAGGGCTGGTTTACGAGCAGTACTTC	CASAPGGLVYEQYF
many	TRBV6-1	TRBJ2-1	TRBD2	TGTGCCAGCAGTTACGCGGGAGGTTCCTACAATGAGCAGTTCTTC	CASSYAGGSYNEQFF
NA	TRBV27	TRBJ2-7	TRBD1	TGTGCCAGCAGTCCACCCCGGGACAGGGGGCCCTACGAGCAGTACTTC	CASSPPRDRGPYEQYF
NA	TRBV10-3	TRBJ2-5	NA	TGTGCCATCAGTGGACGGGACCAAGAGACCCAGTACTTC	CAISGRDQETQYF
many	TRBV15	TRBJ2-5	TRBD2	TGTGCCACCAGCAGAGATCGGGGACTAGCGGGCCAAGAGACCCAGTACTTC	CATSRDRGLAGQETQYF
many	TRBV7-2	TRBJ2-3	TRBD2	TGTGCCAGCAGATCTAGCGGGGGCACAGATACGCAGTATTTT	CASRSSGGTDTQYF
many	TRBV12-3/TRBV12-4	TRBJ1-2	NA	TGTGCCAGCAGTTTGACAGTTGACTATGGCTACACCTTC	CASSLTVDYGYTF
NA	TRBV27	TRBJ2-7	TRBD1	TGTGCCAGCAGTTTAGGGGGTGGTGGGACAGGCCACTACGAGCAGTACTTC	CASSLGGGGTGHYEQYF
NA	TRBV4-1	TRBJ1-1	NA	TGCGCCAGCAGCCAAGATAGGGGGGGACGGACGAACACTGAAGCTTTCTTT	CASSQDRGGRTNTEAFF
many	TRBV11-3	TRBJ2-1	TRBD2	TGTGCCAGCAGCAGAAGACTAGCGGGAGATTGGTATAGTGAGCAGTTCTTC	CASSRRLAGDWYSEQFF
few	TRBV29-1	TRBJ2-1	NA	TGCAGCGTTGAAGATTTAACCAATGAGCAGTTCTTC	CSVEDLTNEQFF
NA	TRBV14	TRBJ2-3	NA	TGTGCCAGCAGCCAAGTCCCACAGGTTTCAGATACGCAGTATTTT	CASSQVPQVSDTQYF
few	TRBV6-5	TRBJ2-2	NA	TGTGCCAGCAGTTCGCGGACTGGCGGGACGCGACGTGGCACCGGGGAGCTGTTTTTT	CASSSRTGGTRRGTGELFF
many	TRBV20-1	TRBJ2-1	TRBD2	TGCAGTGCTTATCTAGCGGGAGGGCTGCACAATGAGCAGTTCTTC	CSAYLAGGLHNEQFF
many	TRBV18	TRBJ1-1	NA	TGTGCCAGCTCACCACGTCAGACGAACACTGAAGCTTTCTTT	CASSPRQTNTEAFF
many	TRBV28	TRBJ2-1	TRBD2	TGTGCCAGCAGTTCCCCCCCCGCCAAGGGACTAGCGGGAGGTCTAAAGTACAATGAGCAGTTCTTC	CASSSPPAKGLAGGLKYNEQFF
few	TRBV28	TRBJ2-7	NA	TGTGCCAGCAGCAGTTTACGACACCAGAATACCTACGAGCAGTACTTC	CASSSLRHQNTYEQYF
few	TRBV7-9	TRBJ1-4	TRBD1	TGTGCCAGCAGCTTAGTTGGGACAGGGGCTGAAAAACTGTTTTTT	CASSLVGTGAEKLFF